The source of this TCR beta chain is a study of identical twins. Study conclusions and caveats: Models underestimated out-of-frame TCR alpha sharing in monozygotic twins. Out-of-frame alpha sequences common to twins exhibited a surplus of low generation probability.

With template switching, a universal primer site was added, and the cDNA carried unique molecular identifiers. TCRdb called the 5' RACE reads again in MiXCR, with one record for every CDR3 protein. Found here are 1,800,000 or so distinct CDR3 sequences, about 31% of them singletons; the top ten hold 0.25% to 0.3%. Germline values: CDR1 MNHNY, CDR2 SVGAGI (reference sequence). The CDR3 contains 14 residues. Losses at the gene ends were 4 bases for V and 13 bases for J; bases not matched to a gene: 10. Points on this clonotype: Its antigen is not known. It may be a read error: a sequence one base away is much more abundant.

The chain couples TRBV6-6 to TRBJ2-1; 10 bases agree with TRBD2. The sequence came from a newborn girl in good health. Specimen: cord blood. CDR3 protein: CASSLASGGETQFF. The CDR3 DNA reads TGTGCCAGCAGTTTAGCTAGCGGGGGAGAGACCCAGTTCTTC.